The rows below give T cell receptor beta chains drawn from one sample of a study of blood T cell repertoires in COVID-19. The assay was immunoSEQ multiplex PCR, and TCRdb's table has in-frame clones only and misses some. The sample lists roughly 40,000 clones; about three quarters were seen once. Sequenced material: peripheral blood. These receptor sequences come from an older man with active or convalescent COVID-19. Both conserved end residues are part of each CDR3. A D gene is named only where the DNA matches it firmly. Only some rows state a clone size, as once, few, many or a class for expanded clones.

CDR3nt: TGTGCGGGGGCCGCCTACAATGAGCAGTTCTTC
CDR3aa: CAGAAYNEQFF
j_gene: TRBJ2-1
abundance: -
v_gene: TRBV2
d_gene: -

CDR3nt: TGTGCCAGCAGGCGACAGGTTACCTACGAGCAGTACTTC
CDR3aa: CASRRQVTYEQYF
j_gene: TRBJ2-7
abundance: -
v_gene: TRBV2
d_gene: -

CDR3nt: TGCAGCGGCGGGGGGGCGAACACTGAAGCTTTCTTT
CDR3aa: CSGGGANTEAFF
j_gene: TRBJ1-1
abundance: -
v_gene: TRBV29-1
d_gene: -

CDR3nt: TGTGCCAGCAGCGTATCTCCGAACACCGGGGAGCTGTTTTTT
CDR3aa: CASSVSPNTGELFF
j_gene: TRBJ2-2
abundance: few
v_gene: TRBV9
d_gene: -

CDR3nt: TGTGCCGGCAGCAAAGGTAGGGGTTTGACCCAGTACTTC
CDR3aa: CAGSKGRGLTQYF
j_gene: TRBJ2-5
abundance: -
v_gene: TRBV21-1
d_gene: -

CDR3nt: TGTGCCAGCACTCGGGTCATCCCGGAGGGCAATCAGCCCCAGCATTTT
CDR3aa: CASTRVIPEGNQPQHF
j_gene: TRBJ1-5
abundance: few
v_gene: TRBV2
d_gene: -

CDR3nt: TGTGCCTCGCTGGCTAGCGGGGGACTTACCGGGGAGCTGTTTTTT
CDR3aa: CASLASGGLTGELFF
j_gene: TRBJ2-2
abundance: -
v_gene: TRBV3-1/TRBV3-2
d_gene: TRBD2

CDR3nt: TGCGCCAGCGGAATTGGCAGGGCGGTGAGCTACACCTTC
CDR3aa: CASGIGRAVSYTF
j_gene: TRBJ1-2
abundance: -
v_gene: TRBV5-1
d_gene: -

CDR3nt: TGTGCCAGCAGTCTCTCCCCCCGCAGGGGTCCACCCCTCCACTTT
CDR3aa: CASSLSPRRGPPLHF
j_gene: TRBJ1-6
abundance: -
v_gene: TRBV28
d_gene: -

CDR3nt: TGTGCCAGCAGCTCTCAGGGGAACCTACGAAACACCATATATTTT
CDR3aa: CASSSQGNLRNTIYF
j_gene: TRBJ1-3
abundance: few
v_gene: TRBV11-2
d_gene: -

CDR3nt: TGTGCCAGCAGTTATGGGCCCGAAGCTTTCTTT
CDR3aa: CASSYGPEAFF
j_gene: TRBJ1-1
abundance: many
v_gene: TRBV6-6
d_gene: -

CDR3nt: TGTGCCAGCAGCTTAGCGGGGGGTCGTGGCTACACCTTC
CDR3aa: CASSLAGGRGYTF
j_gene: TRBJ1-2
abundance: -
v_gene: TRBV7-9
d_gene: -

CDR3nt: TGTGCCAGCAGGAGGGGGTCATCCTACAATGAGCAGTTCTTC
CDR3aa: CASRRGSSYNEQFF
j_gene: TRBJ2-1
abundance: medium-sized
v_gene: TRBV2
d_gene: -

CDR3nt: TGTGCCAGCAGTGTCGGACAGGGGTATGGCTACACCTTC
CDR3aa: CASSVGQGYGYTF
j_gene: TRBJ1-2
abundance: -
v_gene: TRBV25-1
d_gene: TRBD1

CDR3nt: TGTGCCAGCACACAGGAGCAGTTCTATGGCTACACCTTC
CDR3aa: CASTQEQFYGYTF
j_gene: TRBJ1-2
abundance: few
v_gene: TRBV28
d_gene: -

CDR3nt: TGTGCCAGCACCCGGTTCGAGGGTTGGTACGAGCAGTACTTC
CDR3aa: CASTRFEGWYEQYF
j_gene: TRBJ2-7
abundance: once
v_gene: TRBV28
d_gene: -

CDR3nt: TGTGCCAGCAGCCAAGCGGACAGGGGACCCATTCAGTACTTC
CDR3aa: CASSQADRGPIQYF
j_gene: TRBJ2-4
abundance: -
v_gene: TRBV4-2
d_gene: TRBD1

CDR3nt: TGCGCCAGCAGCCAAGAGGTGACAGGGGAGGGCGAGCAGTACTTC
CDR3aa: CASSQEVTGEGEQYF
j_gene: TRBJ2-7
abundance: -
v_gene: TRBV4-1
d_gene: -

CDR3nt: TGTGCCAGCAGCCCTCATGACGGCGGCTGGGTCCAAGAGACCCAGTACTTC
CDR3aa: CASSPHDGGWVQETQYF
j_gene: TRBJ2-5
abundance: -
v_gene: TRBV5-5
d_gene: -

CDR3nt: TGTGCCAGCAGCCCTCTCAATGGGCGCCCCGGGGAGCTGTTTTTT
CDR3aa: CASSPLNGRPGELFF
j_gene: TRBJ2-2
abundance: -
v_gene: TRBV11-2
d_gene: -

CDR3nt: TGTGCCAGCAGTTTGAGGGGACAAGTAAACTATGGCTACACCTTC
CDR3aa: CASSLRGQVNYGYTF
j_gene: TRBJ1-2
abundance: -
v_gene: TRBV28
d_gene: -

CDR3nt: TGTGCCAGCAGAATTCGGGCTGAAGCTTTCTTT
CDR3aa: CASRIRAEAFF
j_gene: TRBJ1-1
abundance: once
v_gene: TRBV28
d_gene: -

CDR3nt: TGTGCCAGCAGCGTAGACCGATTTCAGGGAACTGGAAACACTATATATTTT
CDR3aa: CASSVDRFQGTGNTIYF
j_gene: TRBJ1-3
abundance: -
v_gene: TRBV9
d_gene: -

CDR3nt: TGTGCCAGCAGCGTCGGGGGGCCGGGGACCCAGTACTTC
CDR3aa: CASSVGGPGTQYF
j_gene: TRBJ2-5
abundance: -
v_gene: TRBV9
d_gene: -